This T cell receptor (beta chain) was retrieved from a study of blood T cell repertoires in COVID-19. CDR3 size: 13 residues. Germline values: CDR1 MNHEY, CDR2 SVGAGI. V lost 6 bases to trimming and J lost 2 bases, with 10 bases between them. As handled by the study authors: From reference gene primer amplification, estimates of nucleated cell counts were derived. Assay used: immunoSEQ multiplex PCR; TCRdb lists only in-frame clones, some missing. V, J and clone size reflect that table, while D and trimming were determined from the DNA. In the table there are about 100,000 clones, approximately 86% of which are singletons.

The specimen was peripheral blood. This TCR was sampled from an older man with acute or convalescent COVID-19. The rearrangement links TRBV6-5 to TRBJ1-2; tentatively, D is TRBD1 (5 bases). The CDR3 spells CASRRTFNYGYTF. CDR3 in DNA: TGTGCCAGCAGGCGGACATTCAACTATGGCTACACCTTC.